These 18 T cell receptor beta chains share one sample of origin, sequenced in a study of T cells after yellow fever vaccination. TCRdb re-derived calls from the 5' RACE reads in MiXCR, one entry per CDR3 protein. The sample includes about 360,000 distinct CDR3 sequences, approximately 6% seen only once; the top ten take over 12%. The sample consisted of PBMCs, taken 5 days after the yellow fever booster vaccination. The receptors come from a man aged 30-40 years who received the YFV17D yellow fever vaccine.

This clonotype was seen ten or more times. This chain connects TRBV6-4 to TRBJ2-2, with D perhaps TRBD1 (5 bases). The CDR3 runs 13 residues. V lost 5 bases and J lost 6, with 10 bases in between. Per germline, CDR1 MRHNA and CDR2 SNTAGT. The CDR3 DNA reads as TGTGCCAGCAGTACACAGGCGGCCGGGGAGCTGTTTTTT. Its protein is CASSTQAAGELFF.

The chain recombines TRBV6-5 with TRBJ1-6; the D gene is possibly TRBD1 (5 bases). Germline V CDR1 and CDR2: MNHEY, SVGAGI. CDR3 size: 16 residues. V lost 2 bases and J 5 bases, leaving 13 bases between the germline ends. CDR3 sequence reads: CASSYGGEGNNSPLHF. In DNA form, the CDR3 reads TGTGCCAGCAGTTACGGAGGGGAAGGGAATAATTCACCCCTCCACTTT.

This clonotype was seen many times. This CDR3 is CSATTSYEQYF. CDR3 DNA sequence: TGCAGTGCTACGACCTCCTACGAGCAGTACTTC. The chain combines TRBV20-1 with TRBJ2-7, with no clear D. Germline assignment: CDR1 DFQATT and CDR2 SNEGSKA (reference sequence). This CDR3 spans 11 amino acids. V was pared by 4 bases and J by 0 bases, with 4 bases between.

This clonotype showed up many times. The V call is TRBV3-1, the J call TRBJ1-5; D is possibly TRBD1 (5 bases). V lost 0 bases and J 6 bases, leaving 12 bases between the germline ends. This CDR3 spans 15 amino acids. Per the germline V gene, CDR1 is LGHDT and CDR2 is YNNKEL (reference sequence). The CDR3 nucleotides are TGTGCCAGCAGCCAAGACGGGGCGGTGAGTCAGCCCCAGCATTTT. It yields the protein CASSQDGAVSQPQHF.

This clonotype was seen a few times. The gene calls are TRBV4-3 and TRBJ2-6, with 9 bases lining up with TRBD1. The J segment lost 14 bases and the V segment lost 5 bases, leaving 13 bases of the junction unmatched. Germline loops: CDR1 LGHNA, CDR2 YSLEER. This CDR3 has 15 residues. The CDR3 is CASSASPQGAQFLTF. In DNA, the CDR3 is TGCGCCAGCAGCGCCTCACCACAGGGGGCTCAGTTCCTGACTTTC.

This clonotype was found a few times. This chain uses TRBV29-1 with TRBJ1-1; D is possibly TRBD1 (5 bases). The length of the CDR3 is 12 residues. The germline gives CDR1 SQVTM, CDR2 ANQGSEA. V was shortened by 4 bases and J by 6 bases, with 12 bases between the two germline ends. The CDR3 DNA reads TGCAGCGTTGGGAGGGGAGGCTCTGAAGCTTTCTTT. As protein: CSVGRGGSEAFF.

This clonotype appeared many times. The V and J genes are TRBV5-1 and TRBJ1-5, with D possibly being TRBD1 (5 bases). Germline V lookup: CDR1 SGHRS, CDR2 YFSETQ. V shed 0 bases and J shed 1 base, with 8 bases lying between them. The CDR3 runs to 15 residues. CDR3 region: CASSLARDSNQPQHF. CDR3 DNA: TGCGCCAGCAGCTTGGCCAGGGACAGCAATCAGCCCCAGCATTTT.

This clonotype showed up just a few times. V and J are TRBV10-3 and TRBJ2-1; D ambiguous. Germline CDR1 ENHRY, CDR2 SYGVKD. The CDR3 contains 13 residues. The germline V and J ends were trimmed by 3 bases and 4 bases, with 7 bases remaining between them. CDR3 amino acids: CAISEMIYNEQFF. CDR3 in DNA: TGTGCCATCAGTGAAATGATTTACAATGAGCAGTTCTTC.

This clonotype was seen only a few times. The J gene is TRBJ2-3, the V gene TRBV18, with D tentatively TRBD2 (6 bases). This CDR3 region has 17 residues. The germline V gene has CDR1 KGHSH and CDR2 LQKENI. Deletions cut 2 bases from V and 0 bases from J, with 15 bases between. CDR3 loop: CASSPMVGGTSTDTQYF. CDR3 DNA: TGTGCCAGCTCACCAATGGTGGGCGGGACTAGCACAGATACGCAGTATTTT.

This clonotype was seen at least ten times. The J gene is TRBJ2-7, the V gene TRBV7-2, with TRBD1 matching over 8 bases. From germline, CDR1 is SGHTA and CDR2 FQGNSA. The J segment lost 2 bases and the V segment lost 5 bases, leaving 5 bases of the junction unmatched. The CDR3 extends over 14 amino acids. CDR3: CASSRMDRAYEQYF. The DNA for the CDR3 is TGTGCCAGCAGCCGAATGGACAGGGCCTACGAGCAGTACTTC.

This clonotype was detected many times. This CDR3 is CASRLSGSPADTQYF. The CDR3 nucleotides are TGTGCCAGCAGACTCAGCGGGAGCCCTGCAGATACGCAGTATTTT. This chain connects TRBV12-3 or TRBV12-4 to TRBJ2-3, with 8 bases lining up with TRBD2. After removal of 6 bases from V and 4 bases from J, the junction contained 9 bases not matched to a gene. The CDR3 length is 15 residues.

DNA of the CDR3: TGCGCCAGCAGCCAAGATCATGGCGGGGATTCCGAGCAGTACTTC. The encoded protein is CASSQDHGGDSEQYF. The chain joins TRBV4-3 to TRBJ2-7; D possibly corresponds to TRBD2 (6 bases). The CDR3 is 15 residues long. Trimming pared 0 bases from V and 6 bases from J, leaving 15 bases between. Germline V lookup: CDR1 LGHNA, CDR2 YSLEER.

This clonotype was found a few times. The CDR3 loop reads CASSLPTDRGTETQYF. Written as DNA, the CDR3 is TGTGCCAGCAGCCTACCGACGGACAGGGGGACAGAGACCCAGTACTTC. The J gene is TRBJ2-5, the V gene TRBV5-5, with 10 nucleotides matching TRBD1. CDR3 length: 16 residues. Germline CDR1 is SGHKS and CDR2 is YYEKEE (reference sequence). Trimming took 4 bases from V and 4 from J; bases not matched to a gene: 10.

This clonotype has just a few counts. The V gene is TRBV18, the J gene TRBJ2-2, with D perhaps TRBD1 (6 bases). V lost 6 bases, J lost 1 base, and 15 bases lay in between. Germline V CDR1 and CDR2: KGHSH, LQKENI. The CDR3 runs 16 residues. The CDR3 bases are TGTGCCAGCTCGCCGAATCCGGGACAGAACACCGGGGAGCTGTTTTTT. Residues: CASSPNPGQNTGELFF.

This clonotype was seen at least ten times. The J gene is TRBJ2-3, the V gene TRBV5-5; a weak D match, TRBD2 (6 bases). CDR1 and CDR2 from the germline V gene are SGHKS and YYEKEE (reference sequence). The CDR3 extends over 14 amino acids. V lost 2 bases, J lost 5 bases, and 12 bases lay in between. CDR3 in amino acids: CASSLGGIGDTQYF. The CDR3 DNA reads TGTGCCAGCAGCTTAGGCGGGATTGGAGATACGCAGTATTTT.

This clonotype came up a few times. The rearrangement joins TRBV7-2 to TRBJ1-1, with a possible D match to TRBD1 (6 bases). Germline values: CDR1 SGHTA, CDR2 FQGNSA. Between the trimmed V and J ends, which lost 3 bases and 10 bases, there was a span of 21 bases. CDR3 length: 15 amino acids. The CDR3 region is CASSFQSSSGARAFF. Here the CDR3 DNA reads TGTGCCAGCAGCTTCCAGTCTAGTTCGGGGGCGCGAGCTTTCTTT.

The table lists this clonotype with a few counts. The chain carries TRBV7-2 and TRBJ2-5; the match to TRBD2 covers 11 bases. The germline gives CDR1 SGHTA, CDR2 FQGNSA. The length of the CDR3 is 14 residues. The V and J ends lost 6 bases and 5 bases, in that order; junction bases with no gene match: 5. The CDR3 here is CASRKTSGGETQYF. CDR3 nucleotide sequence: TGTGCCAGCAGAAAAACTAGCGGGGGTGAGACCCAGTACTTC.

This clonotype was seen ten or more times. V is TRBV27 and J is TRBJ2-5; D is undetermined. The CDR3 runs to 12 residues. Germline loops: CDR1 MNHEY, CDR2 SMNVEV (reference sequence). CDR3 region: CASASPGETQYF. Written as DNA, the CDR3 is TGTGCTTCAGCCAGCCCTGGGGAGACCCAGTACTTC.